This is a list of T cell receptor beta chains from one sample in a study of blood T cell repertoires in COVID-19. Sequencing used immunoSEQ multiplex PCR; TCRdb keeps in-frame clones, though not all of them. Of around 140,000 clones in the sample, roughly 80% were seen once. Sequenced: peripheral blood. These receptor sequences come from a man aged 55 to 70 with acute or convalescent COVID-19. The CDR3 runs from the conserved cysteine through the conserved F or W. The order of the fields is V gene, J gene, D gene, clone size, CDR3 DNA, CDR3 protein. The D gene is left open where the match is weak. Size tells how often a clone was seen (once, few, many) or the class of an expanded clone, and some rows leave it out.

>TRBV3-1/TRBV3-2|TRBJ2-7|TRBD1|few
TGTGCCAGCAGCGACAGGGTCGTAAACGAGCAGTACTTC
CASSDRVVNEQYF
>TRBV27|TRBJ2-5|.|.
TGTGCCAGCAGTTCCACTAGCCGGGCTGGGGAGACCCAGTACTTC
CASSSTSRAGETQYF
>TRBV3-1/TRBV3-2|TRBJ2-3|.|.
TGTGCCAGCAGCCAAACAGGCCGGGCAGATACGCAGTATTTT
CASSQTGRADTQYF
>TRBV9|TRBJ2-3|.|.
TGTGCCAGCAGCGTTCAGGGCACAGATACGCAGTATTTT
CASSVQGTDTQYF
>TRBV10-3|TRBJ2-2|.|.
TGTGCCATCAGTGAGTCGCGGAACACCGGGGAGCTGTTTTTT
CAISESRNTGELFF
>TRBV2|TRBJ1-6|TRBD1|.
TGTGCCAGCAGCGCCGGGACAGGGAATTCACCCCTCCACTTT
CASSAGTGNSPLHF
>TRBV5-4|TRBJ2-7|.|.
TGTGCCAGCAGCTTGCGCGGGCAGAACGAGCAGTACTTC
CASSLRGQNEQYF
>TRBV5-4|TRBJ1-1|TRBD1|.
TGTGCCAGCAGCTCCGGACAGGGCGAAGCTTTCTTT
CASSSGQGEAFF
>TRBV2|TRBJ1-2|TRBD1|few
TGTGCCAGCAGTGATATAGATAGGGGGCTGTACTATGGCTACACCTTC
CASSDIDRGLYYGYTF
>TRBV25-1|TRBJ1-2|.|once
TGTGCCAGCAGTCGAGGGTCTGACTATGGCTACACCTTC
CASSRGSDYGYTF
>TRBV27|TRBJ2-2|TRBD1|.
TGTGCCAGCAAGCTAGGGGGCTGGGGCACCGGGGAGCTGTTTTTT
CASKLGGWGTGELFF
>TRBV5-1|TRBJ1-6|.|.
TGCGCCAGCAGCTTGGACGGGCCTAGGGCCGGGGGAGGGTCACCCCTCCACTTT
CASSLDGPRAGGGSPLHF
>TRBV4-2|TRBJ1-2|.|.
TGTGCCAGCAGCCAAGATCGGGATGATGGCTACACCTTC
CASSQDRDDGYTF
>TRBV27|TRBJ2-3|TRBD2|.
TGTGCCAGCAGTCGCGGACTAGCGGGAGGCCTCACAGATACGCAGTATTTT
CASSRGLAGGLTDTQYF
>TRBV29-1|TRBJ2-7|.|.
TGCAGCGTGGGACACGGACGGATCAGCTCCTACGAGCAGTACTTC
CSVGHGRISSYEQYF
>TRBV11-3|TRBJ2-2|.|.
TGTGCCAGCAGCGCGGAACGGCGACAGAAAGGTAGGGGGGAGCTGTTTTTT
CASSAERRQKGRGELFF
>TRBV13|TRBJ2-7|TRBD1|few
TGTGCCAGCAGCTTAGTATCGTCCGGGACAGGGGGCGAGCAGTACTTC
CASSLVSSGTGGEQYF
>TRBV6-1|TRBJ1-5|TRBD1|.
TGTGCCAGCAGTGAGCCTTCGGGGACAGGGCTTCAGCCCCAGCATTTT
CASSEPSGTGLQPQHF
>TRBV5-1|TRBJ2-7|.|.
TGCGCCAGCAGCGAGACAAATTTCGCCTACGAGCAGTACTTC
CASSETNFAYEQYF
>TRBV11-3|TRBJ1-5|.|.
TGTGCCAGCAGGGGCCCTTATAGCAATCAGCCCCAGCATTTT
CASRGPYSNQPQHF
>TRBV6-1|TRBJ2-3|TRBD1|.
TGTGCCAGCAGTGAATCCGAAGGGGGCCTCTTGGGTGGCACAGATACGCAGTATTTT
CASSESEGGLLGGTDTQYF
>TRBV4-1|TRBJ2-3|TRBD2|.
TGCGCCAGCAGCCAGCAGGCTAGCGGGGGGCCCACAGATACGCAGTATTTT
CASSQQASGGPTDTQYF
>TRBV19|TRBJ2-2|TRBD2|.
TGTGCCAGTAGTATTTCGGGACTAGCGGGGTCCGGGGAGCTGTTTTTT
CASSISGLAGSGELFF
>TRBV6-1|TRBJ2-3|.|.
TGTGCCAGCAGTGAAATCCGCGGGGGCCCCACAGATACGCAGTATTTT
CASSEIRGGPTDTQYF
>TRBV5-6|TRBJ2-3|TRBD1|.
TGTGCCAGCAGCTTGGACCAGGGGGTGGATACGCAGTATTTT
CASSLDQGVDTQYF
>TRBV4-2|TRBJ1-4|.|.
TGTGCCAGCAGCCAAGATCCCCGATTGAGGGTTAGCAATGAAAAACTGTTTTTT
CASSQDPRLRVSNEKLFF
>TRBV19|TRBJ1-5|TRBD1|once
TGTGCCAGTAGTATAGCGCCAGGGACAGGGGTTGGCAATCAGCCCCAGCATTTT
CASSIAPGTGVGNQPQHF
>TRBV5-1|TRBJ1-4|.|.
TGCGCCAGCAGCCGCGGGGGTGCAACTAATGAAAAACTGTTTTTT
CASSRGGATNEKLFF
>TRBV3-1/TRBV3-2|TRBJ2-7|.|.
TGTGCCAGCAGCCAAGATACGGGGGAGCAGTACTTC
CASSQDTGEQYF
>TRBV5-1|TRBJ2-5|TRBD2|.
TGCGCCAGCAGCTTGGAGCCTAGCGGGGGGGAGACCCAGTACTTC
CASSLEPSGGETQYF
>TRBV5-1|TRBJ2-5|TRBD2|once
TGCGCCAGCAGCTTGTCTAGCGGCCAAGAGACCCAGTACTTC
CASSLSSGQETQYF
>TRBV5-1|TRBJ1-1|.|few
TGCGCCAGCAGCTTGTCTTCAGGGAACACTGAAGCTTTCTTT
CASSLSSGNTEAFF
>TRBV12-3/TRBV12-4|TRBJ1-2|.|.
TGTGCCAGCAGGTCGGACTATGGCTACACCTTC
CASRSDYGYTF
>TRBV5-4|TRBJ1-1|.|.
TGTGCCAGCAGCTTGGGGGGGGGCTGGACTGAAGCTTTCTTT
CASSLGGGWTEAFF
>TRBV7-8|TRBJ2-1|.|.
TGTGCCAGCAGCTTAACGACAGGCGTGGGATACAATGAGCAGTTCTTC
CASSLTTGVGYNEQFF
>TRBV3-1/TRBV3-2|TRBJ2-2|TRBD1|.
TGTGCCAGCAGCCAGCGGAGACAGGGGACCGGGGAGCTGTTTTTT
CASSQRRQGTGELFF
>TRBV19|TRBJ2-7|TRBD2|few
TGTGCCAGTAGTATAGGAGGCGGGGGCGAGCAGTACTTC
CASSIGGGGEQYF
>TRBV27|TRBJ1-2|.|few
TGTGCCAGCAGTCACCTTCCTCGCGACAGCTATGGCTACACCTTC
CASSHLPRDSYGYTF
>TRBV19|TRBJ2-1|TRBD2|.
TGTGCCAGTAGGCGCGTCGGACTAGCGAATGAGCAGTTCTTC
CASRRVGLANEQFF
>TRBV7-8|TRBJ2-1|.|.
TGTGCCAGCAGCAAAGGCCCTGGAGAGCTCTACAATGAGCAGTTCTTC
CASSKGPGELYNEQFF
>TRBV5-1|TRBJ1-2|TRBD1|.
TGCGCCAGCAGCGCTGGGACAGTCAACTATGGCTACACCTTC
CASSAGTVNYGYTF
>TRBV10-3|TRBJ2-5|TRBD1|.
TGTGCCATCAGTGCAAGGGGGCAGGGGGAGACCCAGTACTTC
CAISARGQGETQYF
>TRBV5-1|TRBJ2-5|TRBD2|many
TGCGCCAGCTATGTTCAACTAGCGGGGCCGGGGGAGACCCAGTACTTC
CASYVQLAGPGETQYF
>TRBV5-1|TRBJ1-4|.|.
TGCGCCAGCAGCCGGGGGGATGAATTACCCCGGGAAAAACTGTTTTTT
CASSRGDELPREKLFF
>TRBV24-1|TRBJ2-2|.|.
TGTGCCACCAGTGGAACGCCCGGGAACACCGGGGAGCTGTTTTTT
CATSGTPGNTGELFF
>TRBV2|TRBJ2-2|.|.
TGTGCCAGCAGTATTTTGCAGGGGAACACCGGGGAGCTGTTTTTT
CASSILQGNTGELFF
>TRBV6-9|TRBJ1-5|TRBD1|.
TGTGCCAGCATCCACTCAGGGGGCAGCAATCAGCCCCAGCATTTT
CASIHSGGSNQPQHF
>TRBV5-1|TRBJ2-7|.|.
TGCGCCAGCAGCCAACTAGGCTACGAGCAGTACTTC
CASSQLGYEQYF